This T cell receptor (beta chain) came from a study of cytomegalovirus exposure and HLA in healthy donors. As regards this clone: Its antigen remains unknown.

Notes on the study in general: Most subjects had HLA-A and HLA-B alleles reportedly predicted accurately by TCR beta sequences. In vitro assays verified that a few CMV-associated chains recognized CMV antigens specifically.

The CDR3 extends over 13 amino acids. CDR1 KGHSH and CDR2 LQKENI come from the germline V gene. The PCR ran on 60 Vbeta and 13 Jbeta primers. Libraries were prepared by immunoSEQ multiplex PCR; TCRdb keeps only in-frame clonotypes and omits some of them. The sample yields about 150,000 clones, 65% to 80% seen once. This sequence originates from a male donor in good health and CMV-seronegative. V is TRBV18 and J is TRBJ2-5, with 10 bases matching TRBD1. The J call may not be correct, given that the DNA end is closer to TRBJ2-7. The specimen was PBMCs. This CDR3 reads CASSARTGGEQYF. The DNA of the CDR3 is TGTGCCAGCTCAGCCCGGACAGGGGGCGAGCAGTACTTC.